This is a list of T cell receptor beta chains from one sample in a study of T-cell reconstitution after alpha-beta-depleted transplantation in children. TCRdb redid the calling of the PCR reads with MiXCR, one entry per CDR3 protein. This table holds a few hundred thousand distinct CDR3 sequences, 20% to 30% found once. This specimen was PBMCs, mostly from graft donor cells, taken 180 days after TCRalphabeta/CD19-depleted stem cell transplant. These receptors were obtained from a male patient under 18 who had a stem cell transplant for acute lymphoblastic leukemia, so the T cells may come from the graft donor. CDR3s include the opening cysteine and the closing phenylalanine or tryptophan. The D gene is left open where the match is weak. Size values are once, few and many counts, or a class for expanded clones, and some rows have none.

j_call clone_size d_call v_call cdr3_aa cdr3_nt
TRBJ2-4 few TRBD2 TRBV7-3 CASSLTALAGGPGIQYF TGTGCCAGCAGCTTAACGGCCCTAGCGGGAGGGCCGGGCATTCAGTACTTC
TRBJ2-4 few - TRBV4-1 CASSQDPGRAKNIQYF TGCGCCAGCAGCCAAGATCCCGGAAGGGCCAAAAACATTCAGTACTTC
TRBJ2-7 - TRBD2 TRBV6-2/TRBV6-3 CASRATSGRAVYEQYF TGTGCCAGCAGAGCCACTAGCGGGAGGGCCGTCTACGAGCAGTACTTC
TRBJ1-1 few TRBD1 TRBV27 CASSPNRGERTEAFF TGTGCCAGCAGTCCGAACAGGGGGGAGAGGACTGAAGCTTTCTTT
TRBJ2-7 - TRBD2 TRBV5-6 CASSLPPRLADTYEQYF TGTGCCAGCAGCTTGCCTCCAAGACTAGCTGATACCTACGAGCAGTACTTC
TRBJ2-1 many - TRBV5-1 CASSHDSWTNNEQFF TGCGCCAGCAGCCATGACAGTTGGACTAACAATGAGCAGTTCTTC
TRBJ2-1 - - TRBV2 CASSELLRKSYNEQFF TGTGCCAGCAGTGAATTGTTGCGGAAGTCCTACAATGAGCAGTTCTTC
TRBJ2-3 - TRBD2 TRBV10-3 CAISRLAGDSTDTQYF TGTGCCATCAGTAGACTAGCGGGAGACAGCACAGATACGCAGTATTTT
TRBJ2-7 - - TRBV2 CASSSYLQGGNEQYF TGTGCCAGCAGTTCCTATTTACAGGGCGGCAACGAGCAGTACTTC
TRBJ2-1 few TRBD2 TRBV4-2 CASSQDLAGGLNEQFF TGTGCCAGCAGCCAAGATCTTGCGGGAGGCTTAAATGAGCAGTTCTTC
TRBJ1-1 - - TRBV4-1 CASSQVVILDGYEAFF TGCGCCAGCAGCCAAGTAGTGATTTTAGATGGGTATGAAGCTTTCTTT
TRBJ1-2 - - TRBV5-1 CASSLDPGLKANYGYTF TGCGCCAGCAGCTTGGATCCTGGACTCAAGGCTAACTATGGCTACACCTTC
TRBJ2-3 - - TRBV4-1 CASSRLPWNTDTPYF TGCGCCAGCAGTCGCCTACCTTGGAACACAGATACGCCGTATTTT
TRBJ2-3 - - TRBV7-9 CASSSAREQYF TGTGCCAGCAGCTCCGCCCGGGAGCAGTATTTT
TRBJ1-3 few - TRBV5-1 CASSLWGGGNTIYF TGCGCCAGCAGCTTGTGGGGGGGAGGAAACACCATATATTTT
TRBJ2-5 few - TRBV5-4 CASSLRGADQETQYF TGTGCCAGCAGCCTCCGGGGGGCAGACCAAGAGACCCAGTACTTC
TRBJ2-3 many - TRBV4-2 CASSQERDRVGDTQYF TGTGCCAGCAGCCAAGAGCGGGACAGAGTCGGAGATACGCAGTATTTT
TRBJ2-1 once TRBD2 TRBV11-2 CASSGFGTSGGRAKGNEQFF TGTGCCAGCAGCGGCTTCGGGACTAGCGGGGGTAGGGCCAAGGGGAATGAGCAGTTCTTC